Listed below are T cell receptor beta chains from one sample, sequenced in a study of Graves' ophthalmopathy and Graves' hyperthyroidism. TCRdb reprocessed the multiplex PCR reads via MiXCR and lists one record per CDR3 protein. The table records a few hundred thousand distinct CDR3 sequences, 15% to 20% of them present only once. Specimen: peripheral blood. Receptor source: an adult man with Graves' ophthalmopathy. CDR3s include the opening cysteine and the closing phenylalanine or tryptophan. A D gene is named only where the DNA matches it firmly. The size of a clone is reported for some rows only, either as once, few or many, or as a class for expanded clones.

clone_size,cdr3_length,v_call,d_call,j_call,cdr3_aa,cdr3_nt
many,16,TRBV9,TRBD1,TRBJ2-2,CASSVGQGARTGELFF,TGTGCCAGCAGCGTAGGGCAGGGGGCCCGCACCGGGGAGCTGTTTTTT
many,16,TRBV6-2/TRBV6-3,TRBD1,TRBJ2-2,CASSYTGTGNTGELFF,TGTGCCAGCAGTTACACCGGGACAGGGAACACCGGGGAGCTGTTTTTT
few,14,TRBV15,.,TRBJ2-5,CATSRGGGQETQYF,TGTGCCACCAGCAGAGGGGGTGGTCAAGAGACCCAGTACTTC
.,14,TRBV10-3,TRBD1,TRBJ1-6,CAIGPGQGYSPLHF,TGTGCCATCGGACCGGGACAGGGGTATTCACCCCTCCACTTT
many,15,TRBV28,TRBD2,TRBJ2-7,CASSSRTRPPYEQYF,TGTGCCAGCAGTTCCAGGACTAGGCCTCCCTACGAGCAGTACTTC
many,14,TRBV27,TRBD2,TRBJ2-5,CASNPAGGRETQYF,TGTGCCAGCAACCCAGCGGGGGGGCGAGAGACCCAGTACTTC
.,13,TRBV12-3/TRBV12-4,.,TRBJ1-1,CASRLGGNTEAFF,TGTGCCAGCAGACTTGGGGGGAACACTGAAGCTTTCTTT
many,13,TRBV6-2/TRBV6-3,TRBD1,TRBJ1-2,CASSRLTGRGYTF,TGTGCCAGCAGTCGTCTGACAGGGCGAGGCTACACCTTC
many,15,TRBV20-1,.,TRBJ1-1,CSARVSIGVLAEAFF,TGCAGTGCTAGAGTGTCCATCGGGGTCCTTGCTGAAGCTTTCTTT
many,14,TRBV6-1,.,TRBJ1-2,CASSEFLPVGGYTF,TGTGCCAGCAGTGAATTTTTGCCGGTGGGCGGCTACACCTTC
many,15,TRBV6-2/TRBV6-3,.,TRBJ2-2,CASSYSKVVVGELFF,TGTGCCAGCAGTTACTCGAAAGTCGTCGTTGGGGAGCTGTTTTTT
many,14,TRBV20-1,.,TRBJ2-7,CSATLGGQSYEQYF,TGCAGTGCCACACTCGGCGGACAGTCCTACGAGCAGTACTTC
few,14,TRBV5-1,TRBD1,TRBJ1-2,CASSRTGTDHGYTF,TGCGCCAGCAGCCGAACCGGGACAGATCATGGCTACACCTTC
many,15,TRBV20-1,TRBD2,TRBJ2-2,CSAPPGLADTGELFF,TGCAGTGCTCCACCGGGACTAGCGGACACCGGGGAGCTGTTTTTT
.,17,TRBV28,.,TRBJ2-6,CASSQWAGGSGANVLTF,TGTGCCAGCAGCCAATGGGCGGGTGGATCTGGGGCCAACGTCCTGACTTTC
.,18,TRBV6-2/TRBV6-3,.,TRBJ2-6,CASSTSVGWNSGANVLTF,TGTGCCAGCAGTACCTCGGTAGGGTGGAACTCTGGGGCCAACGTCCTGACTTTC
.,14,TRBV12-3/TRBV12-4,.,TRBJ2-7,CASSFRESTYEQYF,TGTGCCAGCAGTTTTAGAGAGAGCACCTACGAGCAGTACTTC
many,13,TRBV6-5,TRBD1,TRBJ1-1,CASWRGRGTEAFF,TGTGCCAGCTGGAGGGGGCGGGGGACTGAAGCTTTCTTT
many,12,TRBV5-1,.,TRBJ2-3,CASSRPTDTQYF,TGCGCCAGCAGCAGACCCACAGATACGCAGTATTTT
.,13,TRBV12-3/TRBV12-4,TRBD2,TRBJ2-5,CATATSGGRTQYF,TGTGCCACTGCGACTAGCGGGGGGAGGACCCAGTACTTC
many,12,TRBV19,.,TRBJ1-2,CATPGLDYGYTF,TGTGCCACTCCAGGGTTGGACTATGGCTACACCTTC
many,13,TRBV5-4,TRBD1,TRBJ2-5,CASRAGTEETQYF,TGTGCCAGCAGGGCCGGGACAGAAGAGACCCAGTACTTC
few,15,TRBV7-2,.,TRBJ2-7,CASSYIVISTYEQYF,TGTGCCAGCAGCTACATAGTAATCTCCACCTACGAGCAGTACTTC
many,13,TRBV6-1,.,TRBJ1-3,CASIGGSGNTIYF,TGTGCCAGCATTGGAGGCTCTGGAAACACCATATATTTT
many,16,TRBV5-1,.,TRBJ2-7,CASSVTGSGISYEQYF,TGCGCCAGCAGCGTAACAGGGTCCGGAATTTCCTACGAGCAGTACTTC
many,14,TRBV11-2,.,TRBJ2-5,CASSQGVYQETQYF,TGTGCCAGCAGCCAAGGAGTGTACCAAGAGACCCAGTACTTC
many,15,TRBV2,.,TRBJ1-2,CASRGGSPINYGYTF,TGTGCCAGCAGGGGGGGGAGTCCAATTAACTATGGCTACACCTTC
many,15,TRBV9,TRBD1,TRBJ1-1,CASSVAPQGREKAFF,TGTGCCAGCAGCGTAGCTCCACAGGGGAGGGAAAAAGCTTTCTTT
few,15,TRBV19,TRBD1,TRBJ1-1,CASSIPDRGPTEAFF,TGTGCCAGTAGTATTCCGGACAGGGGGCCCACTGAAGCTTTCTTT
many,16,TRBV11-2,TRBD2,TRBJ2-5,CASSFGREGVRETQYF,TGTGCCAGCAGCTTTGGGAGGGAAGGGGTTCGAGAGACCCAGTACTTC
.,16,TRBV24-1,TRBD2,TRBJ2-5,CATSDLTSGSGETQYF,TGTGCCACCAGTGATTTGACTAGCGGGAGCGGAGAGACCCAGTACTTC
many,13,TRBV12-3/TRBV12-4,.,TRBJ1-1,CASSRGFSTEAFF,TGTGCCAGCAGCCGGGGGTTCTCCACTGAAGCTTTCTTT
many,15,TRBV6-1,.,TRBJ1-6,CASSEVLPDNSPLHF,TGTGCCAGCAGTGAAGTTCTACCTGATAATTCACCCCTCCACTTT
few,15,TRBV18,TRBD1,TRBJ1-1,CASSPFGAGGTEAFF,TGTGCCAGCTCACCATTCGGGGCAGGGGGCACTGAAGCTTTCTTT
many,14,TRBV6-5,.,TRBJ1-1,CASSGDPRGAEAFF,TGTGCCAGCAGCGGGGACCCCAGAGGGGCTGAAGCTTTCTTT